The 27 T cell receptor beta chains reported below all come from one sample, sequenced in a study of PD-1 blockade in classical Hodgkin lymphoma. Brentuximab vedotin exposure varied, and every patient relapsed after autologous stem cell transplantation. The repertoire was sequenced with immunoSEQ multiplex PCR; TCRdb's copy has only in-frame clones and lacks some. Here the sample spans 50,000 to 65,000 clones, around 90% being singletons. The specimen was peripheral blood mononuclear cells (PBMCs), collected before the second cycle of nivolumab. Every receptor here comes from a human donor with classical Hodgkin lymphoma.

The table lists this clone with a count of one. The V call is TRBV7-8, the J call TRBJ2-7, with TRBD2 identical over 9 bases. Losses at the gene ends were 2 bases for V and 2 bases for J; bases not matched to a gene: 4. CDR1 and CDR2 from the germline V gene are SGHVS and FQNEAQ. The CDR3 contains 15 residues. This CDR3 reads CASSLRPSGAYEQYF. The CDR3 coding sequence is TGTGCCAGCAGCTTACGGCCTAGCGGGGCCTACGAGCAGTACTTC.

This clone was recorded once. This chain joins TRBV10-1 and TRBJ2-7; no clear D gene. The germline V and J ends were trimmed by 6 bases and 6 bases, with 12 bases remaining between them. This CDR3 spans 12 amino acids. Germline assignment: CDR1 WNHNN and CDR2 SYGVQD (reference sequence). The DNA for the CDR3 is TGCGCCAGCAGCGGCATCTCTTCCGAGCAGTACTTC. Translation gives CASSGISSEQYF.

The rearrangement joins TRBV6-6 to TRBJ1-1; perhaps TRBD1 as D (6 bases). This CDR3 is built from 15 residues. Trimming shortened V by 10 bases and J by 8 bases, and 26 bases separated the two germline ends. Germline CDR1 and CDR2: MNHNY and SVGAGI (reference sequence). CDR3 coding DNA: TGTGCCATCTATCCCCAGCAGGGGCCCTTAAAGGAAGCTTTCTTT. Residues: CAIYPQQGPLKEAFF.

The chain employs TRBV5-1 and TRBJ2-3; D not certain. The V and J ends lost 2 bases and 1 base respectively, with 11 bases between them. Germline lookup yields CDR1 SGHRS and CDR2 YFSETQ. CDR3 length: 15 residues. Written as DNA, the CDR3 is TGCGCCAGCAGCTTAGTTGCTGCCGGCACAGATACGCAGTATTTT. Encoded protein: CASSLVAAGTDTQYF.

The chain combines TRBV28 with TRBJ2-3, with 12 bases matching TRBD2. V gave up 7 bases and J gave up 6 bases; unmatched junction bases: 8. The CDR3 sequence is 15 residues long. The germline V gene encodes CDR1 MDHEN and CDR2 SYDVKM. The CDR3 spells CASILAGGPPDTQYF. As DNA, the CDR3 is TGTGCCAGCATCCTAGCGGGGGGGCCCCCCGATACGCAGTATTTT.

The chain employs TRBV5-4 and TRBJ1-2; weak D call: TRBD1 (5 bases). Deletions cut 3 bases from V and 4 bases from J, with 13 bases between. The CDR3 loop spans 14 amino acids. Germline CDR1 SGHNT, CDR2 YYREEE (reference sequence). CDR3 DNA: TGTGCCAGCAGCTGGGGCCAGAACCCCTATGGCTACACCTTC. Its protein is CASSWGQNPYGYTF.

The V gene is TRBV27, the J gene TRBJ2-3; D call uncertain. CDR1 and CDR2 from the germline V gene are MNHEY and SMNVEV (reference sequence). The CDR3 runs to 12 residues. The V and J ends lost 5 bases and 6 bases respectively, with 9 bases between them. CDR3 bases: TGTGCCAGCAGTCCCGCAGCGGATACGCAGTATTTT. Amino acid sequence: CASSPAADTQYF.

This sequence joins TRBV19 and TRBJ1-4; TRBD1 might be the D (6 bases). Germline V gene lookup returns CDR1 LNHDA and CDR2 SQIVND (reference sequence). This CDR3 region has 14 residues. Deletions cut 6 bases from V and 6 bases from J, with 14 bases between. The CDR3 protein is CASRYRVLDEKLFF. Here the CDR3 DNA reads TGTGCCAGTAGGTACAGGGTTCTTGATGAAAAACTGTTTTTT.

Here the CDR3 DNA reads TGCGCCAGCAGCCCGGACAGGGGGAGTACTGAAGCTTTCTTT. Its protein product is CASSPDRGSTEAFF. The J gene is TRBJ1-1, the V gene TRBV5-1; 10 nucleotides align to TRBD1. Germline CDR1 reads SGHRS; CDR2 reads YFSETQ. The V gene end was trimmed by 4 bases and the J gene end by 5 bases; junction bases not matched to a gene: 5. CDR3 length: 14 residues. Full variable domain (rest looked up from reference TRBV5-1 and TRBJ1-1): KAGVTQTPRYLIKTRGQQVTLSCSPISGHRSVSWYQQTPGQGLQFLFEYFSETQRNKGNFPGRFSGRQFSNSRSEMNVSTLELGDSALYLCASSPDRGSTEAFFGQGTRLTVV.

Only one count was recorded for this clone. This chain connects TRBV5-1 to TRBJ1-1; D may be TRBD1 (6 bases). The V gene lost 4 bases and the J gene lost 1 base, with 11 bases spanning the gap. CDR1 and CDR2 from the germline V gene are SGHRS and YFSETQ. This CDR3 spans 14 amino acids. The CDR3 reads CASSIQGGNTEAFF. The CDR3 DNA reads as TGCGCCAGCAGCATACAGGGTGGGAACACTGAAGCTTTCTTT.

The chain joins TRBV5-1 to TRBJ2-5; D uncertain. The CDR3 has 14 amino acids. Germline V gene sequence: CDR1 SGHRS, CDR2 YFSETQ. V was shortened by 2 bases and J by 3 bases, with 11 bases between the two germline ends. The CDR3 here is CASSLGQGKETQYF. In DNA, the CDR3 is TGCGCCAGCAGCTTAGGCCAAGGGAAAGAGACCCAGTACTTC.

This clone has more than one count but fewer than ten. V and J are TRBV19 and TRBJ2-7; 12 nucleotides match TRBD1. Germline values: CDR1 LNHDA, CDR2 SQIVND (reference sequence). V gave up 8 bases and J gave up 7 bases; unmatched junction bases: 9. The CDR3 contains 14 residues. Written as DNA, the CDR3 is TGTGCCAGTCAACCGGGACAGGGGGCTTATGAGCAGTACTTC. It specifies CASQPGQGAYEQYF.

The genes are TRBV10-3 and TRBJ2-5; the match to TRBD2 covers 7 bases. The CDR3 runs to 14 residues. CDR1 is ENHRY and CDR2 is SYGVKD in the germline V gene. With V trimmed by 2 bases and J by 5 bases, 5 bases remained unmatched. The CDR3 spells CAISEPGGLETQYF. Here the CDR3 DNA reads TGTGCCATCAGTGAGCCCGGGGGGTTGGAGACCCAGTACTTC.

The chain uses TRBV28 and TRBJ1-2, with D unclear. The CDR3 sequence is 14 residues long. With 3 bases removed from V and 4 bases from J, the gap between germline ends came to 12 bases. Per germline, CDR1 MDHEN and CDR2 SYDVKM. This chain's CDR3 is CASSLASKLYGYTF. The CDR3 DNA sequence: TGTGCCAGCAGTTTGGCCAGTAAACTCTATGGCTACACCTTC.

This clone was seen just once. The gene calls are TRBV19 and TRBJ1-5; D gene uncertain. Germline CDR1 and CDR2: LNHDA and SQIVND (reference sequence). V shed 8 bases and J shed 6 bases, with 14 bases lying between them. The CDR3 spans 13 residues. The CDR3 DNA sequence: TGTGCCAGTGAAAGGACTCTGGGTCAGCCCCAGCATTTT. It codes for CASERTLGQPQHF. Full variable domain (rest looked up from reference TRBV19 and TRBJ1-5): DGGITQSPKYLFRKEGQNVTLSCEQNLNHDAMYWYRQDPGQGLRLIYYSQIVNDFQKGDIAEGYSVSREKKESFPLTVTSAQKNPTAFYLCASERTLGQPQHFGDGTRLSIL.

CDR3 sequence reads: CASSLQVPNTEAFF. As DNA, the CDR3 is TGTGCCAGCAGCTTACAGGTTCCGAACACTGAAGCTTTCTTT. This sequence joins TRBV7-9 and TRBJ1-1; D gene ambiguous. Germline CDR1 reads SEHNR; CDR2 reads FQNEAQ (reference sequence). The CDR3 extends over 14 amino acids. V shed 2 bases and J shed 1 base, with 8 bases lying between them.

This sequence joins TRBV6-4 and TRBJ2-3; D perhaps matches TRBD2 (6 bases). V lost 2 bases and J lost 1, with 10 bases in between. The CDR3 contains 15 residues. Germline V gives CDR1 MRHNA, CDR2 SNTAGT. As DNA, the CDR3 is TGTGCCAGCAGTGACGGAGGCGGGGGCACAGATACGCAGTATTTT. It codes for CASSDGGGGTDTQYF.

The chain recombines TRBV5-1 with TRBJ1-1; 7 bases are shared with TRBD1. The trim removed 1 base at V and 6 bases at J, leaving 6 bases unmatched. CDR3 size: 14 residues. Germline CDR1 reads SGHRS; CDR2 reads YFSETQ. CDR3 loop: CASSLWGQLAEAFF. CDR3 coding DNA: TGCGCCAGCAGCTTGTGGGGACAGTTGGCTGAAGCTTTCTTT.

The chain has TRBV4-2 and TRBJ2-3; 12 bases are a match to TRBD2. Looked up from germline, CDR1 is LGHNA and CDR2 is YNFKEQ. V trimming: 0 bases; J trimming: 4 bases; junction bases outside the gene matches: 14. The CDR3 totals 20 residues. CDR3 sequence (DNA): TGTGCCAGCAGCCAAGATTATTCTGGACTAGCGGGGTCCCCCGCAGATACGCAGTATTTT. Encoded protein: CASSQDYSGLAGSPADTQYF.

This clone was counted a single time. This chain uses TRBV30 with TRBJ1-3; D gene ambiguous. V dropped 3 bases and J dropped 0 bases, with 12 bases sitting between them. The CDR3 is made up of 15 amino acids. In germline, CDR1 is GTSNPN, CDR2 SVGIG (reference sequence). This chain's CDR3 is CAWRGGRSSGNTIYF. As DNA, the CDR3 is TGTGCCTGGAGGGGAGGGCGTTCCTCTGGAAACACCATATATTTT.

J is TRBJ2-1 and V is TRBV5-1; D might be TRBD1 (6 bases). The V end lost 3 bases, the J end lost 9 bases, and 19 bases lay between the germline ends. The CDR3 is 15 residues long. Germline-derived CDR1 and CDR2 are SGHRS and YFSETQ. This CDR3 is CASSSLGQGLSEQFF. Here the CDR3 DNA reads TGCGCCAGCAGCTCCTTAGGGCAGGGGTTGAGTGAGCAGTTCTTC.

The chain employs TRBV5-1 and TRBJ1-1; the D is unclear. This CDR3 spans 12 amino acids. Trimming took off 4 bases at V and 4 bases at J, with 8 bases between the two ends. Germline CDR1 SGHRS, CDR2 YFSETQ. Written as DNA, the CDR3 is TGCGCCAGCAGCGGCGGAAGCACTGAAGCTTTCTTT. Translated, it gives CASSGGSTEAFF.

The chain carries TRBV6-1 and TRBJ2-6; the D is unclear. Per germline, CDR1 MNHNS and CDR2 SASEGT. With 4 bases removed from V and 0 bases from J, the gap between germline ends came to 13 bases. The CDR3 has 17 residues. The CDR3 DNA is TGTGCCAGCAGTGCGAGTCAAATCCTCTCTGGGGCCAACGTCCTGACTTTC. It yields the protein CASSASQILSGANVLTF.

This clone was found once. The chain couples TRBV9 to TRBJ2-2; D is undetermined. Trimming stripped 1 base from V and 3 bases from J, with 7 bases between. This CDR3 comprises 14 residues. Germline-derived CDR1 and CDR2 are SGDLS and YYNGEE. The CDR3 nucleotides read TGTGCCAGCAGCGTAATGCCCTACACCGGGGAGCTGTTTTTT. This codes for CASSVMPYTGELFF.

J is TRBJ1-1 and V is TRBV7-9; possible D gene TRBD1, 6 bases. V was cut by 1 base and J by 5 bases, with 14 bases left in between. This CDR3 comprises 15 residues. Looked up from germline, CDR1 is SEHNR and CDR2 is FQNEAQ (reference sequence). The CDR3 DNA sequence: TGTGCCAGCAGCTTAGTAGTGGGGCAGGGGACTGAAGCTTTCTTT. This translates into CASSLVVGQGTEAFF.

The chain couples TRBV5-3 to TRBJ1-3, with no clear D. TRBV5-3 is treated as an ORF (open reading frame) with a function not yet certain. V lost 3 bases and J 4 bases, leaving 5 bases between the germline ends. The CDR3 length is 12 residues. The CDR3 spells CARSCRGNTIYF. For the CDR3, the DNA is TGTGCCAGAAGCTGTCGAGGAAACACCATATATTTT.

The rearrangement uses TRBV28 and TRBJ2-7; TRBD1 matches 8 bases. Germline lookup yields CDR1 MDHEN and CDR2 SYDVKM. This CDR3 comprises 14 residues. V lost 7 bases and J lost 5; bases outside the gene matches: 10. In nucleotides, the CDR3 is TGTGCCAGCACCCCGGGACAGGTCCCTAACGAGCAGTACTTC. It yields the protein CASTPGQVPNEQYF.